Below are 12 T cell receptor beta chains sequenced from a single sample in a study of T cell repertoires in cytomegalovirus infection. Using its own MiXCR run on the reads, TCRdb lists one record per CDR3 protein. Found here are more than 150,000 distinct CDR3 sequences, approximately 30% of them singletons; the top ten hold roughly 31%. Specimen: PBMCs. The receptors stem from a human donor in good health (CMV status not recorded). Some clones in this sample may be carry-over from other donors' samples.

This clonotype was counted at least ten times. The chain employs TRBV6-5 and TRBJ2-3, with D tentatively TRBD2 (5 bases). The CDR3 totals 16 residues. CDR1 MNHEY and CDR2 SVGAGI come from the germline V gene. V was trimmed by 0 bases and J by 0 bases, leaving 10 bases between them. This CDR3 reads CASSYSSRGSTDTQYF. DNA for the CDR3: TGTGCCAGCAGTTACTCGAGCCGCGGGAGCACAGATACGCAGTATTTT.

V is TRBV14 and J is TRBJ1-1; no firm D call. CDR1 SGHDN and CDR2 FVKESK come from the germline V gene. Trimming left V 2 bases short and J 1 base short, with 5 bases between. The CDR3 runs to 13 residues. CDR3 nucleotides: TGTGCCAGCAGCCAATTTCCGAACACTGAAGCTTTCTTT. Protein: CASSQFPNTEAFF.

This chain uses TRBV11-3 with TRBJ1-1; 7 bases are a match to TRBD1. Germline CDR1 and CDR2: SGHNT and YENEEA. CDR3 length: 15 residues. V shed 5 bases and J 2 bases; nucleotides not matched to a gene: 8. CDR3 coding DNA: TGTGCCAGCAGCCTAATGGGACAGTCAAACACTGAAGCTTTCTTT. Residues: CASSLMGQSNTEAFF.

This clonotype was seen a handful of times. The CDR3 DNA is TGCAGTGCCACGCTAGTGACGACGGATACGCAGTATTTT. It specifies CSATLVTTDTQYF. This rearrangement joins TRBV20-1 to TRBJ2-3; the D is unclear. This CDR3 is built from 13 residues. CDR1 is DFQATT and CDR2 is SNEGSKA in the germline V gene (reference sequence). V was clipped by 6 bases and J by 6 bases, with 16 bases between them.

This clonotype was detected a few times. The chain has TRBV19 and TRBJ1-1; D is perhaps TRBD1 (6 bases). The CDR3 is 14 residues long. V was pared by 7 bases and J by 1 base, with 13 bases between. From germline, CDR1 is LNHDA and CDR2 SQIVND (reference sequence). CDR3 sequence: CASNTGRGNTEAFF. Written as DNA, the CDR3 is TGTGCCAGTAACACAGGGCGTGGGAACACTGAAGCTTTCTTT.

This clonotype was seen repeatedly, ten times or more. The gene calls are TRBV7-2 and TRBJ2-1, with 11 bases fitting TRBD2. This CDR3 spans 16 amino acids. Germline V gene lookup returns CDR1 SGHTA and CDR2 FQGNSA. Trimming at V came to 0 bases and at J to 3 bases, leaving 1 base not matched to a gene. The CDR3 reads CASSLAGTSGYNEQFF. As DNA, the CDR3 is TGTGCCAGCAGCTTAGCCGGGACTAGCGGCTACAATGAGCAGTTCTTC.

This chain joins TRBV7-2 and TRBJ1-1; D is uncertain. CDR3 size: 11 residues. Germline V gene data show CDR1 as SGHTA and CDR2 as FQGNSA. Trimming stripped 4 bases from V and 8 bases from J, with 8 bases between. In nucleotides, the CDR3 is TGTGCCAGCAGCTCATTACAGGAAGCTTTCTTT. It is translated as CASSSLQEAFF. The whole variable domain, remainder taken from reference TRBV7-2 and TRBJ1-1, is GAGVSQSPSNKVTEKGKDVELRCDPISGHTALYWYRQSLGQGLEFLIYFQGNSAPDKSGLPSDRFSAERTGGSVSTLTIQRTQQEDSAVYLCASSSLQEAFFGQGTRLTVV.

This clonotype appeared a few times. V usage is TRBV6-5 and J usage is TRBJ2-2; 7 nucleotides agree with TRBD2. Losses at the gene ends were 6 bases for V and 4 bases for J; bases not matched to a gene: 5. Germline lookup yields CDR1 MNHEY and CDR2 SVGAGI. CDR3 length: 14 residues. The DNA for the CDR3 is TGTGCCAGCAGCTTCAGGGAGGGCACCGGGGAGCTGTTTTTT. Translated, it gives CASSFREGTGELFF.

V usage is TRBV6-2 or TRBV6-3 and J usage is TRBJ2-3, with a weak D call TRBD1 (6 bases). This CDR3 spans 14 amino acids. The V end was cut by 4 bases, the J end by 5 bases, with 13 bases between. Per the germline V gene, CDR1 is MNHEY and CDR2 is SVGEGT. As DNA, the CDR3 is TGTGCCAGCAGTTTACAGGGCCTTGGAGATACGCAGTATTTT. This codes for CASSLQGLGDTQYF.

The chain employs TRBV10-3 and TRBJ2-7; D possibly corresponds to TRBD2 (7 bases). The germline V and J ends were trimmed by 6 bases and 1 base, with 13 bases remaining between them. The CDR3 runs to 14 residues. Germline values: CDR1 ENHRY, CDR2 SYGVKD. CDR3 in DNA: TGTGCCATCAGGGCGGGGGCGGGTTCCTACGAGCAGTACTTC. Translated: CAIRAGAGSYEQYF.

The CDR3, as DNA: TGTGCCAGCAGTGTGGGGGGGCGCGGGTATGGCTACACCTTC. Its protein product is CASSVGGRGYGYTF. The chain joins TRBV6-1 to TRBJ1-2; maybe TRBD1 (6 bases). The CDR3 runs to 14 residues. V gave up 4 bases and J gave up 5 bases, with 14 bases separating them. Germline CDR1 reads MNHNS; CDR2 reads SASEGT.

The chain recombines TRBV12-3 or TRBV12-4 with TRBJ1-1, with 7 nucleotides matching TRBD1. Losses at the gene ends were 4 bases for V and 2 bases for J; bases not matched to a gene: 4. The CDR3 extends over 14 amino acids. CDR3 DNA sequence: TGTGCCAGCAGTTCCTGGGACAGCAACACTGAAGCTTTCTTT. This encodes CASSSWDSNTEAFF.